This T cell receptor beta chain originates from a study of CD8 T cells in ankylosing spondylitis. General observations from the study: In peripheral blood, disease-linked CD8+ clones occurred at relatively low frequencies. Ankylosing spondylitis blood appeared to carry a characteristic TCR beta motif of eight or nine highly homologous variants.

Germline CDR1 MNHEY, CDR2 SVGAGI. This CDR3 spans 11 amino acids. V lost 10 bases to trimming and J lost 3 bases, with 9 bases between them. TCRdb reprocessed the 5' RACE reads via MiXCR and lists one record per CDR3 protein. The sample shows roughly 130,000 distinct CDR3 sequences, roughly 8% of them seen only once. This clonotype was counted at least ten times. Its antigen is undetermined. The rearrangement uses TRBV6-5 and TRBJ1-2, with D uncertain. The specimen was synovial fluid, either unsorted or a sorted T cell fraction (not recorded which). The TCR originated in a male donor with ankylosing spondylitis. In DNA form, the CDR3 reads TGTGCCACCGGGAGTGACTATGGCTACACCTTC. Translation gives CATGSDYGYTF.